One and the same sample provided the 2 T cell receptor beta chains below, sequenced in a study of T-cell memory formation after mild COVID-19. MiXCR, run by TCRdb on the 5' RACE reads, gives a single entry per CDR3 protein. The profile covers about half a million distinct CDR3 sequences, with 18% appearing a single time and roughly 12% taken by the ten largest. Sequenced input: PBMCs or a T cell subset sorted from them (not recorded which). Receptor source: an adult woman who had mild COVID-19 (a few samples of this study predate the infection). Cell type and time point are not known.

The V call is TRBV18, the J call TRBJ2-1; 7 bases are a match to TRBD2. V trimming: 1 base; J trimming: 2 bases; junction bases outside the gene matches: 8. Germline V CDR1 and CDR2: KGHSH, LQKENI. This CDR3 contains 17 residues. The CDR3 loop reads CASSPLPGTTTYNEQFF. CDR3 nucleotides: TGTGCCAGCTCACCACTCCCCGGGACTACCACCTACAATGAGCAGTTCTTC.

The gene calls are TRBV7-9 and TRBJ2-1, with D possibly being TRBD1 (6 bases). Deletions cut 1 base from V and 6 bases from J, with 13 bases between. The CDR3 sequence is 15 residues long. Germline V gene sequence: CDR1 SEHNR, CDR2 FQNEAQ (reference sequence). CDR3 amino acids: CASSLVSQGGNEQFF. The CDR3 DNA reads TGTGCCAGCAGCTTAGTATCACAGGGCGGCAATGAGCAGTTCTTC.